What follows are 17 T cell receptor beta chains derived from one specimen sequenced in a study of OX40 agonist ivuxolimab in advanced cancers. Libraries were prepared by immunoSEQ multiplex PCR; TCRdb keeps only in-frame clonotypes and omits some of them. Of approximately 72,000 clones in the sample, 84% were seen once. This material consisted of CD4+ or CD8+ T cells sorted from blood, taken in a trial of the OX40 agonist ivuxolimab. These receptors originate from an adult with an advanced solid tumor such as melanoma, head and neck, liver or kidney cancer.

The rearrangement joins TRBV5-1 to TRBJ1-4; D gene unclear. CDR3 size: 15 residues. V was pared by 1 base and J by 4 bases, with 11 bases between. Per the germline V gene, CDR1 is SGHRS and CDR2 is YFSETQ. The chain's CDR3 is CASSLSPGGNEKLFF. DNA of the CDR3: TGCGCCAGCAGCTTGTCTCCCGGAGGTAATGAAAAACTGTTTTTT.

V is TRBV7-2 and J is TRBJ2-7; 7 bases are a match to TRBD2. The junction had 4 bases not matched to a gene; V was cut back by 3 bases and J by 2 bases. This CDR3 has 14 residues. CDR1 and CDR2 from the germline V gene are SGHTA and FQGNSA. The CDR3 sequence: CASSFSSGPYEQYF. The CDR3 bases are TGTGCCAGCAGCTTCTCTAGCGGACCCTACGAGCAGTACTTC.

This clone was counted once. The J gene is TRBJ2-2, the V gene TRBV5-4; 8 bases are shared with TRBD2. CDR1 is SGHNT, CDR2 YYREEE, per germline (reference sequence). The CDR3 extends over 16 amino acids. The ends lost 0 bases at V and 0 bases at J; junction bases unmatched: 1. CDR3 protein: CASSLVAGTNTGELFF. In DNA, the CDR3 is TGTGCCAGCAGCTTGGTAGCGGGGACGAACACCGGGGAGCTGTTTTTT.

The chain is built from TRBV23-1 and TRBJ1-1; D not certain. TRBV23-1 is marked as an open reading frame, function uncertain. Trimming removed 4 bases from V and 4 bases from J, with 10 bases in between. This CDR3 contains 13 residues. In DNA, the CDR3 is TGCGCCAGCAGTCTACCGGGCGGCACTGAAGCTTTCTTT. Protein sequence: CASSLPGGTEAFF.

The V call is TRBV5-1, the J call TRBJ2-5; no clear D gene. Germline lookup yields CDR1 SGHRS and CDR2 YFSETQ. CDR3 length equals 11 residues. The V end was cut by 2 bases, the J end by 3 bases, with 2 bases between. CDR3 coding DNA: TGCGCCAGCAGCTTCAAAGAGACCCAGTACTTC. Protein product: CASSFKETQYF.

For this clone: The conserved closing phenylalanine or tryptophan is absent in this CDR3, likely reflecting a read error. It is unclear where the CDR3 begins or ends on the DNA, so no DNA is shown, and the CDR3 is as TCRdb lists it. The J gene is TRBJ2-7, the V gene TRBV4-2; the table calls TRBD1, which could not be checked here. The CDR3 is 13 residues long, counting both termini. Per germline, CDR1 LGHNA and CDR2 YNFKEQ. This chain's CDR3 is CASSQDGQAVLQL.

V is TRBV6-1 and J is TRBJ1-2, with TRBD1 matching over 7 bases. The CDR3 is made up of 13 amino acids. Per the germline V gene, CDR1 is MNHNS and CDR2 is SASEGT. V shed 7 bases, J shed 8 bases, and the junction held 10 bases outside the gene matches. In DNA, the CDR3 is TGTGCCAGCAACGTGGACAGGATGAGGGGCTACACCTTC. Its translation: CASNVDRMRGYTF.

CDR3 protein: CASKRQGTSANYGYTF. The CDR3 region has the DNA TGCGCCAGCAAACGACAGGGTACTTCGGCTAACTATGGCTACACCTTC. This sequence joins TRBV5-1 and TRBJ1-2, with 7 bases aligning to TRBD1. Trimming at V came to 6 bases and at J to 0 bases, leaving 11 bases not matched to a gene. Germline V CDR1 and CDR2: SGHRS, YFSETQ. The CDR3 has 16 amino acids.

This clone occurred once. The sample holds other DNA sequences that translate to the same CDR3. CDR3 residues: CASSPGLNQPQHF. CDR3 DNA sequence: TGTGCCAGCTCACCCGGACTTAATCAGCCCCAGCATTTT. J is TRBJ1-5 and V is TRBV18; D gene uncertain. Germline V lookup: CDR1 KGHSH, CDR2 LQKENI. CDR3 size: 13 residues. V was clipped by 3 bases and J by 4 bases, with 7 bases between them.

The chain couples TRBV6-5 to TRBJ1-2; TRBD1 might be the D (5 bases). Germline V gene data show CDR1 as MNHEY and CDR2 as SVGAGI. V dropped 6 bases and J dropped 4 bases, with 9 bases sitting between them. CDR3 length: 12 amino acids. The CDR3 DNA reads TGTGCCAGCAGACCCGACAGCTATGGCTACACCTTC. Amino acid sequence: CASRPDSYGYTF.

This clone was picked up one time. The chain joins TRBV5-1 to TRBJ2-1, with 9 bases matching TRBD2. CDR1 and CDR2 (germline): SGHRS, YFSETQ. The CDR3 is 16 residues long. After removal of 2 bases from V and 6 bases from J, the junction contained 9 bases not matched to a gene. The CDR3 loop is CASSLNGGGAVNEQFF. Here the CDR3 DNA reads TGCGCCAGCAGCTTAAATGGCGGGGGGGCCGTCAATGAGCAGTTCTTC. Full variable domain (outside the CDR3, taken from reference TRBV5-1 and TRBJ2-1): KAGVTQTPRYLIKTRGQQVTLSCSPISGHRSVSWYQQTPGQGLQFLFEYFSETQRNKGNFPGRFSGRQFSNSRSEMNVSTLELGDSALYLCASSLNGGGAVNEQFFGPGTRLTVL.

The chain links TRBV30 to TRBJ1-5; D remains unclear. There are 14 residues in the CDR3. Germline loops: CDR1 GTSNPN, CDR2 SVGIG (reference sequence). Deletions cut 0 bases from V and 2 bases from J, with 8 bases between. The chain's CDR3 is CAWSVGDGNQPQHF. The CDR3 DNA reads TGTGCCTGGAGTGTTGGGGATGGCAATCAGCCCCAGCATTTT.

CDR3 region: CASSLAGTAPKDEQFF. As DNA, the CDR3 is TGTGCCAGCAGCTTAGCGGGAACCGCCCCAAAGGATGAGCAGTTCTTC. V gene TRBV7-9 combines with J gene TRBJ2-1; D unclear. This CDR3 region has 16 residues. The V end lost 0 bases, the J end lost 8 bases, and 17 bases lay between the germline ends. CDR1 is SEHNR, CDR2 FQNEAQ, per germline (reference sequence).

The V call is TRBV7-2, the J call TRBJ1-6; 7 bases are shared with TRBD1. Germline CDR1 is SGHTA and CDR2 is FQGNSA. The CDR3 length is 15 residues. Unmatched junction bases numbered 6, after V lost 3 bases and J lost 7 bases. The CDR3: CASSLTGTSNSPLHF. The DNA of the CDR3 is TGTGCCAGCAGCTTGACAGGGACCTCCAATTCACCCCTCCACTTT.

The chain recombines TRBV6-6 with TRBJ2-7; weak D call: TRBD1 (6 bases). V was pared by 2 bases and J by 3 bases, with 8 bases between. Germline values: CDR1 MNHNY, CDR2 SVGAGI (reference sequence). CDR3 size: 13 residues. The CDR3 DNA reads as TGTGCCAGCAGTTACACAGGGAGCTACGAGCAGTACTTC. Protein sequence: CASSYTGSYEQYF.

This clone was detected only a few times. The chain couples TRBV30 to TRBJ1-3; TRBD1 might be the D (6 bases). The CDR3 covers 14 residues. The germline V and J ends were trimmed by 2 bases and 2 bases, with 10 bases remaining between them. Germline V gene lookup returns CDR1 GTSNPN and CDR2 SVGIG (reference sequence). CDR3 DNA: TGTGCCTGGAGTCACAGGGTTGCTGGAAACACCATATATTTT. This gives the protein CAWSHRVAGNTIYF.

This clone was picked up one time. The chain is built from TRBV11-2 and TRBJ2-7; TRBD2 matches at 9 bases. V lost 3 bases, J lost 3 bases, and 6 bases stayed unmatched. Per germline, CDR1 SGHAT and CDR2 FQNNGV. The CDR3 sequence is 15 residues long. The DNA for the CDR3 is TGTGCCAGCAGCTTCTCTCTAGCGGGGTTCTACGAGCAGTACTTC. It encodes CASSFSLAGFYEQYF.